The source of this T cell receptor (beta chain) is a study of T cell responses to AZD1222 COVID-19 vaccine. Points from the study as a whole: Spike as a whole was targeted by vaccine-associated CD4 TCRs, dominant at 160-218 and 743-854. Clonal diversity was possibly underestimated; the donors were predominantly white British and more often female.

In regard to this clone: The antigen remains undetermined.

The CDR3 is 15 residues long. Germline lookup yields CDR1 WSHSY and CDR2 SAAADI. With 3 bases removed from V and 0 bases from J, the gap between germline ends came to 11 bases. Sequenced by immunoSEQ multiplex PCR; TCRdb stores in-frame clones only, minus some. The table shows about 140,000 clones, with 85% to 90% occurring only once. This sequence originates from an adult in good health. The sequences come from peripheral blood, collected on day 0 of AZD1222 vaccination. This chain links TRBV10-2 with TRBJ1-1; D remains ambiguous. As DNA, the CDR3 is TGCGCCAGCAGTGAAGGCGTCAGCCTGAACACTGAAGCTTTCTTT. Protein: CASSEGVSLNTEAFF.